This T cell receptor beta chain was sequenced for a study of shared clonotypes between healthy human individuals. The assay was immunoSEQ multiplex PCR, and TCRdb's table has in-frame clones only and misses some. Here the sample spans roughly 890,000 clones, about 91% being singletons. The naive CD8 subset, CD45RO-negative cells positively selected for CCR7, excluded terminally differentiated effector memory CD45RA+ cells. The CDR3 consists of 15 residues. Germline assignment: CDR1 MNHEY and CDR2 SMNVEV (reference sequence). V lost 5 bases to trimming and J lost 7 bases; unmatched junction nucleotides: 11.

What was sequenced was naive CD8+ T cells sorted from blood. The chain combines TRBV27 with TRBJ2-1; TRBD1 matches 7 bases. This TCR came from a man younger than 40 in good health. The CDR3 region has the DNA TGTGCCAGCAGTGACAGGGTAGGGCGGTGGAATGAGCAGTTCTTC. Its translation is CASSDRVGRWNEQFF.